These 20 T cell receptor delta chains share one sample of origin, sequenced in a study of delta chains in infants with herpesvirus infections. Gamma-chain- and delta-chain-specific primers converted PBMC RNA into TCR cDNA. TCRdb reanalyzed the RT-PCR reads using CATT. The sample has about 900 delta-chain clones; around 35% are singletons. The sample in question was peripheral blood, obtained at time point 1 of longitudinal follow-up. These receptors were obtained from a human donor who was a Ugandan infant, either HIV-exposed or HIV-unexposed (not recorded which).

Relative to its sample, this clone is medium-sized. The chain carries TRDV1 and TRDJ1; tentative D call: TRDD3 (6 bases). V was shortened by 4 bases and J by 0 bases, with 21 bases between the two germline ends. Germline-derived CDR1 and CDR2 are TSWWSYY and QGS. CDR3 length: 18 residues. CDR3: CALGGIPPWGSYTDKLIF. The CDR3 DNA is TGTGCTCTTGGGGGGATCCCCCCTTGGGGGTCCTACACCGATAAACTCATCTTT.

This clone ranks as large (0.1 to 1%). The CDR3 coding sequence is TGTGCCTGTTTTCTACTGGGAGCCAGCTCCTGGGACACCCGACAGATGTTTTTC. It encodes CACFLLGASSWDTRQMFF. V usage is TRDV2 and J usage is TRDJ3; D perhaps matches TRDD3 (6 bases). The CDR3 spans 18 residues. Germline lookup yields CDR1 GEAIGNYY and CDR2 EKD. V dropped 6 bases and J dropped 0 bases, with 17 bases sitting between them.

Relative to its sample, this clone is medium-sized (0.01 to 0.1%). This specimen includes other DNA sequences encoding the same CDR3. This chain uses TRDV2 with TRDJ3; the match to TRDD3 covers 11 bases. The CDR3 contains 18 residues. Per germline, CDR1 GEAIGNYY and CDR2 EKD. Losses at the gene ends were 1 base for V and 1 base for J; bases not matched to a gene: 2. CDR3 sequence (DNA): TGTGCCTGTGACACTGGGGGATACGCGTCCTGGGACACCCGACAGATGTTTTTC. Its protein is CACDTGGYASWDTRQMFF.

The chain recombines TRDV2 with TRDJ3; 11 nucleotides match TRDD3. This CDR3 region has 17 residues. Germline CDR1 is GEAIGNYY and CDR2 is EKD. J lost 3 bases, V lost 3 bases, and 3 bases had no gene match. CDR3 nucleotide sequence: TGTGCCTGTGACCTTACTGGGGGATACTGGGACACCCGACAGATGTTTTTC. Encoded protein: CACDLTGGYWDTRQMFF.

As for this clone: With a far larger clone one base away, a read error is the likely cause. The CDR3 sequence is CACDTVGDTLTTQLFF. The CDR3 DNA reads as TGTGCCTGTGACACCGTGGGGGATACTTTGACAACACAACTCTTCTTT. This chain links TRDV2 with TRDJ2; 10 bases agree with TRDD3. CDR3 length: 16 residues. Germline V lookup: CDR1 GEAIGNYY, CDR2 EKD.

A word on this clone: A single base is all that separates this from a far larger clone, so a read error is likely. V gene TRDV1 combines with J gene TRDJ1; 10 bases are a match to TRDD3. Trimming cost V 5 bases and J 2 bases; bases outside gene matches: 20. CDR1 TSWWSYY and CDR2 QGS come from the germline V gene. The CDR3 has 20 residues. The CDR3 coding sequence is TGTGCTCTTGGGAAAGCGTGTAAAGGAACTGGGGGATTCCTTACCGATAAACTCATCTTT. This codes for CALGKACKGTGGFLTDKLIF.

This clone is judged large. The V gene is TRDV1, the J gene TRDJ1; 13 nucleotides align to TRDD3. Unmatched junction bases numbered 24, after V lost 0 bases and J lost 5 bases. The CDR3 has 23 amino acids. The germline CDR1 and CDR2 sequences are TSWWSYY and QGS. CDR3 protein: CALGELTNYFWGTGGYAPDKLIF. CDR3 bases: TGTGCTCTTGGGGAACTGACCAACTACTTCTGGGGTACTGGGGGATACGCGCCTGATAAACTCATCTTT.

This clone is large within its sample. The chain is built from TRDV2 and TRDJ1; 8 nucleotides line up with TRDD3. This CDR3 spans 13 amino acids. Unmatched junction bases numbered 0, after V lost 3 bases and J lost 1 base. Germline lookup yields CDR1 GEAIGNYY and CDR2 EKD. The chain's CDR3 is CACDGIRTDKLIF. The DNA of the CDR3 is TGTGCCTGTGACGGGATACGCACCGATAAACTCATCTTT.

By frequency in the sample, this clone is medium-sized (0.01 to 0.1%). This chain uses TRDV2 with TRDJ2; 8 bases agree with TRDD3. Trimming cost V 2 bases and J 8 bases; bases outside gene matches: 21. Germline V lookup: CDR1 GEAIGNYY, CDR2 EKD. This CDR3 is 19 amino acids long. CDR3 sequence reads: CACDRVGITGRDTRAQLFF. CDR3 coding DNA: TGTGCCTGTGACAGGGTGGGGATTACTGGTCGGGATACGAGGGCACAACTCTTCTTT.

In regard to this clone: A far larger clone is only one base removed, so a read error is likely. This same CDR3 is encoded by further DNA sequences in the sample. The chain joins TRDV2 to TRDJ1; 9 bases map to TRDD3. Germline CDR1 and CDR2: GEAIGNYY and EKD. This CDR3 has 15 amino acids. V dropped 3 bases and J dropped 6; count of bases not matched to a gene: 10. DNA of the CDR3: TGTGCCTGTGACGTACTGGGGGACCAGTCGTATAAACTCATCTTT. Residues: CACDVLGDQSYKLIF.

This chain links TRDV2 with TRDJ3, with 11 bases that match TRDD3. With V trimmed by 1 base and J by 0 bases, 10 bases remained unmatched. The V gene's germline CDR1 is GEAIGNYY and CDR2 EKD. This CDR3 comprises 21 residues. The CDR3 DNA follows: TGTGCCTGTGACACTGGGGGATACGCCAAGGCAGCCTCCTGGGACACCCGACAGATGTTTTTC. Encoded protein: CACDTGGYAKAASWDTRQMFF.

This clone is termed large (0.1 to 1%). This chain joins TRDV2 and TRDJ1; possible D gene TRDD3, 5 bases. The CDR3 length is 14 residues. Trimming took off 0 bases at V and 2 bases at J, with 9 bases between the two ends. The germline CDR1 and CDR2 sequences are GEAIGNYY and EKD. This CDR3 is CACDTWGLTDKLIF. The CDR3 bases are TGTGCCTGTGACACCTGGGGTCTTACCGATAAACTCATCTTT.

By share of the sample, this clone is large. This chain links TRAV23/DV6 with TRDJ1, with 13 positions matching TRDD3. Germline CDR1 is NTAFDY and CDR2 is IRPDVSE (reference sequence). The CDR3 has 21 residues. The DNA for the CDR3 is TGTGCCGTGGACATCCATTCCGATGAGTACTGGGGGATACGGTACACCGATAAACTCATCTTT. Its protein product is CAVDIHSDEYWGIRYTDKLIF.

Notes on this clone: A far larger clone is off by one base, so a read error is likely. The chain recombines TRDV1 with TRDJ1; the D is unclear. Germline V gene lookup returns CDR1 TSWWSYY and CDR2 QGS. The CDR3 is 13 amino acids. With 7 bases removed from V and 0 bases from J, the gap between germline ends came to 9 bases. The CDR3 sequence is CALVGQYTDKLIF. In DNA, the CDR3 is TGTGCTCTTGTGGGACAGTACACCGATAAACTCATCTTT.

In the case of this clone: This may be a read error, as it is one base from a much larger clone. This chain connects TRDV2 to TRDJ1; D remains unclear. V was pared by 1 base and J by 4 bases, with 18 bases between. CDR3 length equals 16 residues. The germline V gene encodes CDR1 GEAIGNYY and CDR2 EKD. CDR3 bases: TGTGCCTGTGACACTGCGGGGTTCGGTCCCTTCGATAAACTCATCTTT. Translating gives CACDTAGFGPFDKLIF.

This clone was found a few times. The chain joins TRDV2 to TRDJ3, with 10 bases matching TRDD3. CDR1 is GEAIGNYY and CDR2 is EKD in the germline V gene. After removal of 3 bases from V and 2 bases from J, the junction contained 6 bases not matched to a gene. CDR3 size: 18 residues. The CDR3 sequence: CACDVLGDLPWDTRQMFF. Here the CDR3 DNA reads TGTGCCTGTGACGTACTGGGGGATCTTCCCTGGGACACCCGACAGATGTTTTTC.

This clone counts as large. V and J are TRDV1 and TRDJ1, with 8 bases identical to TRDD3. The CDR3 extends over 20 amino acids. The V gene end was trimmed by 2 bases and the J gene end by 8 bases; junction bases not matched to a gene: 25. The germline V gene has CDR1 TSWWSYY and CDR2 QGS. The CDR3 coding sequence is TGTGCTCTTGGGGAAAACCGGCCCTTCTTTTGTACTGGGGGGATGACGAAACTCATCTTT. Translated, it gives CALGENRPFFCTGGMTKLIF.

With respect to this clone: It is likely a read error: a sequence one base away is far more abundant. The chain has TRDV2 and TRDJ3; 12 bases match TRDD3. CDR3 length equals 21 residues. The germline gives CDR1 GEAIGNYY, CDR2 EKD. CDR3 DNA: TGTGCCTGTGACTTTACTGGGGGATACCACCCTAGCTCCCGGGACACCCGACAGATGTTTTTC. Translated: CACDFTGGYHPSSRDTRQMFF.

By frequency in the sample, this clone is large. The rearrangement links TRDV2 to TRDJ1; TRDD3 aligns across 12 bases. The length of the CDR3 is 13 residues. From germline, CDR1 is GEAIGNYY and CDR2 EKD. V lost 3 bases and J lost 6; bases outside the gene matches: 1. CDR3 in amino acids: CACDYWGIHKLIF. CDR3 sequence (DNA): TGTGCCTGTGACTACTGGGGGATACATAAACTCATCTTT.

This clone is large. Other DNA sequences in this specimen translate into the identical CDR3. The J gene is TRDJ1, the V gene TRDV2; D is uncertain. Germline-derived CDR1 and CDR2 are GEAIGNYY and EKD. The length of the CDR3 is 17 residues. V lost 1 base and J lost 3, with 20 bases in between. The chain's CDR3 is CACDTIGVRPIADKLIF. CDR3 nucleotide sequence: TGTGCCTGTGACACAATCGGAGTACGCCCTATCGCCGATAAACTCATCTTT.